The clone carrying this T cell receptor (beta chain) has more than one count but fewer than ten. Its specificity is unknown. Germline CDR1 and CDR2: MNHNY and SVGAGI (reference sequence). The V and J ends lost 8 bases and 6 bases, in that order; junction bases with no gene match: 9. This CDR3 spans 14 amino acids. The data were obtained in a study of neoadjuvant nivolumab and ipilimumab in lung cancer. General study results and limits: Resected tumors had greater TCR richness and clonality than uninvolved lung. Resected-tumor TCR richness correlated positively with pretherapy blood richness.

Assay used: immunoSEQ multiplex PCR; TCRdb lists only in-frame clones, some missing. The table lists some 6,900 clones, about 89% of them singletons. The V and J genes are TRBV6-6 and TRBJ2-1; the match to TRBD2 covers 8 bases. Sequenced material: tumor tissue, taken after neoadjuvant nivolumab, alone or with ipilimumab, at or shortly before surgery. This receptor was identified in an adult with non-small cell lung cancer. Some clones in this sample may be carry-over from other donors' samples. The CDR3 loop reads CASVHSGSTNEQFF. In DNA, the CDR3 is TGTGCCAGCGTCCACAGCGGGAGTACCAATGAGCAGTTCTTC.